The 18 T cell receptor beta chains in this list originate from one sample, sequenced in a study of T-cell memory formation after mild COVID-19. TCRdb re-called the 5' RACE reads with MiXCR, one entry per CDR3 protein. The sample includes a few hundred thousand distinct CDR3 sequences, 14% of them seen just once. The material sequenced was PBMCs or a T cell subset sorted from them (not recorded which). These receptors were collected from a man aged 18-30 years who had mild COVID-19 (a few samples of this study predate the infection). Cell type and time point are not known.

This clonotype was seen a handful of times. V usage is TRBV6-2 or TRBV6-3 and J usage is TRBJ2-2; no reliable D call. The V and J ends lost 6 bases and 6 bases respectively, with 8 bases between them. The CDR3 has 12 amino acids. The V gene's germline CDR1 is MNHEY and CDR2 SVGEGT. CDR3 sequence (DNA): TGTGCCAGCAGATTAGGGTCCGGGGAGCTGTTTTTT. Residues: CASRLGSGELFF.

This clonotype has a handful of counts. The chain couples TRBV15 to TRBJ1-5; D gene uncertain. This CDR3 spans 14 amino acids. V shed 4 bases and J shed 0 bases, with 7 bases lying between them. Per the germline V gene, CDR1 is LNHNV and CDR2 is YYDKDF (reference sequence). This chain's CDR3 is CATSTRVSNQPQHF. The CDR3 nucleotides are TGTGCCACCAGCACACGGGTTAGCAATCAGCCCCAGCATTTT.

At least ten counts were recorded for this clonotype. The chain links TRBV25-1 to TRBJ1-2; 7 nucleotides align to TRBD1. V shed 6 bases, J shed 4 bases, and the junction held 5 bases outside the gene matches. The CDR3 extends over 13 amino acids. Germline V CDR1 and CDR2: MGHDK, SYGVNS. The DNA for the CDR3 is TGTGCCAGCAGCAGGACAGGTTCCTATGGCTACACCTTC. Its translation is CASSRTGSYGYTF.

V gene TRBV18 combines with J gene TRBJ1-2; D uncertain. V gave up 1 base and J gave up 6 bases, with 6 bases separating them. CDR1 is KGHSH and CDR2 is LQKENI in the germline V gene. The length of the CDR3 is 12 residues. The CDR3 bases are TGTGCCAGCTCACCACGGGAGGATGGCTACACCTTC. The encoded protein is CASSPREDGYTF.

This clonotype came up many times. The chain combines TRBV2 with TRBJ1-6; D unclear. This CDR3 contains 13 residues. Germline values: CDR1 SNHLY, CDR2 FYNNEI. V was shortened by 4 bases and J by 13 bases, with 14 bases between the two germline ends. The CDR3 is CASSVGGLHPLHF. As DNA, the CDR3 is TGTGCCAGCAGTGTAGGCGGACTACATCCCCTCCACTTT.

In its sample, this clonotype was seen many times. The V call is TRBV7-6, the J call TRBJ2-3, with D maybe TRBD2 (7 bases). Germline V gene data show CDR1 as SGHVS and CDR2 as FNYEAQ. Trimming removed 6 bases from V and 5 bases from J, with 18 bases in between. This CDR3 has 15 amino acids. This CDR3 is CASRHYGGPEDTQYF. The CDR3, as DNA: TGTGCCAGCAGACATTACGGGGGGCCTGAAGATACGCAGTATTTT.

This clonotype showed up just a few times. The chain has TRBV28 and TRBJ2-4; a weak D match, TRBD1 (5 bases). Germline lookup yields CDR1 MDHEN and CDR2 SYDVKM. The CDR3 consists of 14 residues. V was pared by 3 bases and J by 7 bases, with 13 bases between. Here the CDR3 DNA reads TGTGCCAGCAGTTTCCCAGGGCTCGCTAACATTCAGTACTTC. Protein sequence: CASSFPGLANIQYF.

This clonotype has a handful of counts. The V gene is TRBV20-1, the J gene TRBJ1-1, with 7 bases lining up with TRBD1. V shed 5 bases and J 4 bases; nucleotides not matched to a gene: 10. The CDR3 consists of 14 residues. Germline lookup yields CDR1 DFQATT and CDR2 SNEGSKA (reference sequence). The CDR3 DNA sequence: TGCAGTGCTCCCTCCGGCGCAGGGGGCACTGAAGCTTTCTTT. Protein product: CSAPSGAGGTEAFF.

This clonotype was seen a handful of times. V gene TRBV4-3 combines with J gene TRBJ1-2; the D gene is possibly TRBD1 (6 bases). The CDR3 totals 18 residues. The V end was cut by 0 bases, the J end by 3 bases, with 20 bases between. Germline V lookup: CDR1 LGHNA, CDR2 YSLEER. CDR3 in DNA: TGCGCCAGCAGCCAAGATTTACCCGCAGGGGACGCCTACTATGGCTACACCTTC. Its protein is CASSQDLPAGDAYYGYTF.

The V call is TRBV12-3 or TRBV12-4, the J call TRBJ1-2; D remains ambiguous. Trimming pared 6 bases from V and 4 bases from J, leaving 18 bases between. This CDR3 spans 15 amino acids. The CDR3 coding sequence is TGTGCCAGCAGCCCCAGGAGAATCACCCTCTATGGCTACACCTTC. Its protein product is CASSPRRITLYGYTF.

This clonotype was observed a handful of times. The chain uses TRBV7-9 and TRBJ2-6, with a possible D match to TRBD2 (6 bases). Germline-derived CDR1 and CDR2 are SEHNR and FQNEAQ (reference sequence). V dropped 11 bases and J dropped 2 bases, with 10 bases sitting between them. This CDR3 has 13 residues. CDR3 bases: TGTGCCGGAGCGGGCCCTGGGGCCAACGTCCTGACTTTC. Amino acid sequence: CAGAGPGANVLTF. The entire variable domain, with the rest obtained from reference TRBV7-9 and TRBJ2-6, is as follows: DTGVSQNPRHKITKRGQNVTFRCDPISEHNRLYWYRQTLGQGPEFLTYFQNEAQLEKSRLLSDRFSAERPKGSFSTLEIQRTEQGDSAMYLCAGAGPGANVLTFGAGSRLTVL.

This clonotype was recorded a few times. The rearrangement links TRBV6-5 to TRBJ2-3; 8 bases match TRBD2. The germline V gene has CDR1 MNHEY and CDR2 SVGAGI. The CDR3 is made up of 15 amino acids. Trimming removed 5 bases from V and 6 bases from J; junction bases left unmatched: 10. This CDR3 is CASSKPAGGEDTQYF. As DNA, the CDR3 is TGTGCCAGCAGTAAACCGGCGGGGGGTGAGGATACGCAGTATTTT.

V is TRBV6-5 and J is TRBJ2-2; 8 positions agree with TRBD1. The trim removed 8 bases at V and 3 bases at J, leaving 5 bases unmatched. This CDR3 comprises 14 residues. Per the germline V gene, CDR1 is MNHEY and CDR2 is SVGAGI. CDR3 DNA sequence: TGTGCCAGCGGCGACAGGGGCTACACCGGGGAGCTGTTTTTT. Translating gives CASGDRGYTGELFF.

V is TRBV12-3 or TRBV12-4 and J is TRBJ1-1, with D maybe TRBD1 (5 bases). Trimming left V 6 bases short and J 1 base short, with 12 bases between. The CDR3 runs to 14 residues. This CDR3 is CASRTGTTNTEAFF. The CDR3, as DNA: TGTGCCAGCAGGACCGGGACCACGAACACTGAAGCTTTCTTT.

The chain combines TRBV7-8 with TRBJ2-2, with D perhaps TRBD2 (5 bases). There are 11 residues in the CDR3. Germline V gene sequence: CDR1 SGHVS, CDR2 FQNEAQ. The CDR3 loop reads CISGNTGELFF. DNA of the CDR3: TGTATAAGCGGGAACACCGGGGAGCTGTTTTTT.

This chain connects TRBV10-1 to TRBJ2-7; 9 bases are a match to TRBD2. Trimming at V came to 2 bases and at J to 0 bases, leaving 2 bases not matched to a gene. The CDR3 is made up of 15 amino acids. The germline CDR1 and CDR2 sequences are WNHNN and SYGVQD (reference sequence). The CDR3 region has the DNA TGCGCCAGCAGTGAGGAGCGGGGGGCCTCCTACGAGCAGTACGTC. This translates into CASSEERGASYEQYV.

The sample holds a few counts of this clonotype. The chain recombines TRBV24-1 with TRBJ2-3, with TRBD1 matching over 8 bases. Germline V lookup: CDR1 KGHDR, CDR2 SFDVKD. The CDR3 has 16 amino acids. V trimming: 1 base; J trimming: 3 bases; junction bases outside the gene matches: 5. CDR3 sequence: CATSDLPGTGTDTQYF. In nucleotides, the CDR3 is TGTGCCACCAGTGATTTACCCGGGACAGGAACAGATACGCAGTATTTT.

The V and J genes are TRBV12-3 or TRBV12-4 and TRBJ2-1; D call uncertain. This CDR3 has 16 amino acids. The V end was cut by 3 bases, the J end by 7 bases, with 19 bases between. In nucleotides, the CDR3 is TGTGCCAGCAGTTTGGACGAGTGGGTACGCCAAAATGAGCAGTTCTTC. Its translation is CASSLDEWVRQNEQFF.